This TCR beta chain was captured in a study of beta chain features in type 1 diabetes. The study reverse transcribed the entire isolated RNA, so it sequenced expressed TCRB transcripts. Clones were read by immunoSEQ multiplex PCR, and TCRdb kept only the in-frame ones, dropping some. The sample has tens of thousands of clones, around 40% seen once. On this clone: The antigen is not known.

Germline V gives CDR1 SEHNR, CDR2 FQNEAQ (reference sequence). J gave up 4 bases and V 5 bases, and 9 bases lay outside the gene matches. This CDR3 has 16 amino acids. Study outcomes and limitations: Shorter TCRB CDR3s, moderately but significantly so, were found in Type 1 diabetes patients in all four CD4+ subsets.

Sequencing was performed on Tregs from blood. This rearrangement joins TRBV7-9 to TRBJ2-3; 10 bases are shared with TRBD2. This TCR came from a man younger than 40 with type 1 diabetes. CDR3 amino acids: CASSPILAGVSDTQYF. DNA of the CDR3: TGTGCCAGCAGCCCAATCCTAGCGGGAGTTTCAGATACGCAGTATTTT.